Presented here are 18 T cell receptor beta chains from one specimen sequenced in a study of cytotoxic CD8 clonotypes in ibrutinib-treated CLL. Sequencing used immunoSEQ multiplex PCR; TCRdb keeps in-frame clones, though not all of them. The table shows 30,000 or so clones, with roughly 57% occurring only once. The sequencing used PBMCs, collected before ibrutinib treatment. The source of these receptors is a human donor with chronic lymphocytic leukemia.

This chain links TRBV27 with TRBJ2-6; D call uncertain. Germline loops: CDR1 MNHEY, CDR2 SMNVEV (reference sequence). The CDR3 sequence is 20 residues long. V lost 2 bases, J lost 0 bases, and 20 bases lay in between. CDR3 DNA sequence: TGTGCCAGCAGTTTAAGATATGTGGTGGCAGTCAGCTCTGGGGCCAACGTCCTGACTTTC. This gives the protein CASSLRYVVAVSSGANVLTF.

This clone was counted a single time. The chain links TRBV2 to TRBJ2-3; D might be TRBD1 (6 bases). V was cut by 6 bases and J by 6 bases, with 16 bases left in between. The CDR3 is 14 residues long. CDR1 SNHLY and CDR2 FYNNEI come from the germline V gene. This CDR3 is CASRAATGTDTQYF. DNA for the CDR3: TGTGCCAGCAGAGCAGCTACAGGGACCGATACGCAGTATTTT. The complete variable domain, with remaining parts taken from reference TRBV2 and TRBJ2-3, reads EPEVTQTPSHQVTQMGQEVILRCVPISNHLYFYWYRQILGQKVEFLVSFYNNEISEKSEIFDDQFSVERPDGSNFTLKIRSTKLEDSAMYFCASRAATGTDTQYFGPGTRLTVL.

This clone came up a few times. The J gene is TRBJ1-5, the V gene TRBV9; D remains ambiguous. V lost 3 bases, J lost 3 bases, and 10 bases lay in between. Germline values: CDR1 SGDLS, CDR2 YYNGEE. This CDR3 comprises 14 residues. In DNA, the CDR3 is TGTGCCAGCAGCGGCGACGGATTCAATCAGCCCCAGCATTTT. This encodes CASSGDGFNQPQHF. The full variable domain, rest sourced from reference TRBV9 and TRBJ1-5, is DSGVTQTPKHLITATGQRVTLRCSPRSGDLSVYWYQQSLDQGLQFLIQYYNGEERAKGNILERFSAQQFPDLHSELNLSSLELGDSALYFCASSGDGFNQPQHFGDGTRLSIL.

The rearrangement links TRBV19 to TRBJ2-7; TRBD1 aligns across 8 bases. The V segment lost 5 bases and the J segment 1 base; nucleotides outside the gene matches: 7. From germline, CDR1 is LNHDA and CDR2 SQIVND (reference sequence). The CDR3 loop spans 15 amino acids. Here the CDR3 DNA reads TGTGCCAGTAGTGCCTCCGGGACAGGTTCCTACGAGCAGTACTTC. Its translation: CASSASGTGSYEQYF.

The CDR3: CASNGGSVSTDTQYF. Here the CDR3 DNA reads TGTGCCAGCAATGGCGGGAGCGTAAGCACAGATACGCAGTATTTT. This chain uses TRBV4-2 with TRBJ2-3; 7 bases fit TRBD2. J was trimmed by 0 bases and V by 7 bases; bases with no gene match: 7. The germline V gene encodes CDR1 LGHNA and CDR2 YNFKEQ. CDR3 length: 15 residues.

This clone was observed a few times. V usage is TRBV19 and J usage is TRBJ2-1, with 7 nucleotides matching TRBD1. Germline values: CDR1 LNHDA, CDR2 SQIVND (reference sequence). The CDR3 consists of 15 residues. With V trimmed by 1 base and J by 3 bases, 3 bases remained unmatched. DNA of the CDR3: TGTGCCAGTAGTATAGGGAACAGGGGCTACAATGAGCAGTTCTTC. Translating gives CASSIGNRGYNEQFF. Full variable domain (outside the CDR3, taken from reference TRBV19 and TRBJ2-1): DGGITQSPKYLFRKEGQNVTLSCEQNLNHDAMYWYRQDPGQGLRLIYYSQIVNDFQKGDIAEGYSVSREKKESFPLTVTSAQKNPTAFYLCASSIGNRGYNEQFFGPGTRLTVL.

The J gene is TRBJ1-2, the V gene TRBV6-5, with D tentatively TRBD1 (5 bases). This CDR3 region has 14 residues. The germline CDR1 and CDR2 sequences are MNHEY and SVGAGI. Trimming took 8 bases from V and 5 from J, leaving 18 bases between them. CDR3 residues: CASARGGDWYGYTF. The DNA for the CDR3 is TGTGCCAGCGCCCGTGGGGGTGATTGGTATGGCTACACCTTC.

This sequence joins TRBV5-1 and TRBJ2-3; D uncertain. Germline V gives CDR1 SGHRS, CDR2 YFSETQ. The CDR3 is 13 amino acids. V lost 4 bases and J lost 6, with 12 bases in between. The CDR3 reads CASSGVVGDTQYF. The CDR3 bases are TGCGCCAGCAGCGGGGTGGTGGGCGATACGCAGTATTTT.

The gene calls are TRBV4-1 and TRBJ2-1; a possible D gene is TRBD2 (6 bases). The CDR3 is 15 amino acids. Germline assignment: CDR1 MGHRA and CDR2 YSYEKL. Between the trimmed V and J ends, which lost 3 bases and 7 bases, there was a span of 16 bases. The CDR3 DNA reads TGCGCCAGCAGCCAGGGGCGCGGGAACCAGAATGAGCAGTTCTTC. This gives the protein CASSQGRGNQNEQFF.

This clone showed up just once. J is TRBJ1-2 and V is TRBV9; 7 nucleotides agree with TRBD1. Trimming removed 0 bases from V and 6 bases from J; junction bases left unmatched: 8. The CDR3 length is 15 residues. CDR1 and CDR2 from the germline V gene are SGDLS and YYNGEE. Here the CDR3 DNA reads TGTGCCAGCAGCGTAGATTCAGGGGGGATGAATGGCTACACCTTC. It specifies CASSVDSGGMNGYTF. Full variable domain (rest looked up from reference TRBV9 and TRBJ1-2): DSGVTQTPKHLITATGQRVTLRCSPRSGDLSVYWYQQSLDQGLQFLIQYYNGEERAKGNILERFSAQQFPDLHSELNLSSLELGDSALYFCASSVDSGGMNGYTFGSGTRLTVV.

The CDR3 DNA is TGTGCCAGCAGTGTAGGAAACACCATATATTTT. Amino acid sequence: CASSVGNTIYF. The V and J genes are TRBV6-1 and TRBJ1-3; no clear D. The CDR3 is 11 residues long. Germline V gene lookup returns CDR1 MNHNS and CDR2 SASEGT. The V end was cut by 4 bases, the J end by 4 bases, with 2 bases between.

This chain connects TRBV30 to TRBJ2-3, with 7 bases that match TRBD2. The length of the CDR3 is 15 residues. The ends lost 4 bases at V and 1 base at J; junction bases unmatched: 8. Looked up from germline, CDR1 is GTSNPN and CDR2 is SVGIG (reference sequence). Here the CDR3 reads CAWKDTGGGTDTQYF. In DNA, the CDR3 is TGTGCCTGGAAAGACACGGGGGGAGGCACAGATACGCAGTATTTT.

This sequence joins TRBV9 and TRBJ2-5; D is uncertain. The CDR3 is 13 residues long. From germline, CDR1 is SGDLS and CDR2 YYNGEE. With 3 bases removed from V and 5 bases from J, the gap between germline ends came to 11 bases. In DNA form, the CDR3 reads TGTGCCAGCAGCGGTCCCCCAAGGGAGACCCAGTACTTC. Translated, it gives CASSGPPRETQYF.

The chain recombines TRBV6-5 with TRBJ2-7, with D perhaps being TRBD1 or TRBD2 (6 bases each). This CDR3 comprises 13 residues. Looked up from germline, CDR1 is MNHEY and CDR2 is SVGAGI. V lost 5 bases and J 7 bases, leaving 15 bases between the germline ends. CDR3 loop: CASSISGALEQYF. The DNA of the CDR3 is TGTGCCAGCAGTATTTCGGGGGCCTTGGAGCAGTACTTC.

This chain connects TRBV4-2 to TRBJ2-5, with 10 bases identical to TRBD2. Unmatched junction bases numbered 3, after V lost 1 base and J lost 1 base. Germline V CDR1 and CDR2: LGHNA, YNFKEQ. The CDR3 contains 16 residues. CDR3: CASSQGTSGPQETQYF. The DNA of the CDR3 is TGTGCCAGCAGCCAAGGGACTAGCGGCCCCCAAGAGACCCAGTACTTC.

The J gene is TRBJ2-5, the V gene TRBV7-8, with D maybe TRBD2 (7 bases). Germline V CDR1 and CDR2: SGHVS, FQNEAQ. With 1 base removed from V and 4 bases from J, the gap between germline ends came to 16 bases. This CDR3 is built from 16 residues. CDR3 DNA: TGTGCCAGCAGCTTAGTTGGGGGGGGCCTAGCAGAGACCCAGTACTTC. Translated, it gives CASSLVGGGLAETQYF.

This clone has a handful of counts. V and J are TRBV10-3 and TRBJ1-1; D not certain. V lost 3 bases, J lost 5 bases, and 4 bases lay in between. The CDR3 runs 11 residues. Germline CDR1 reads ENHRY; CDR2 reads SYGVKD. The DNA of the CDR3 is TGTGCCATCAGTGAAGGGACTGAAGCTTTCTTT. Its protein product is CAISEGTEAFF.

The genes are TRBV2 and TRBJ2-7, with TRBD2 matching 8 bases. Germline CDR1 is SNHLY and CDR2 is FYNNEI. The CDR3 contains 15 residues. Trimming cost V 5 bases and J 5 bases; bases outside gene matches: 11. The CDR3 sequence is CASSPTGTRGDEQYF. The DNA of the CDR3 is TGTGCCAGCAGTCCCACCGGGACTAGGGGGGACGAGCAGTACTTC.